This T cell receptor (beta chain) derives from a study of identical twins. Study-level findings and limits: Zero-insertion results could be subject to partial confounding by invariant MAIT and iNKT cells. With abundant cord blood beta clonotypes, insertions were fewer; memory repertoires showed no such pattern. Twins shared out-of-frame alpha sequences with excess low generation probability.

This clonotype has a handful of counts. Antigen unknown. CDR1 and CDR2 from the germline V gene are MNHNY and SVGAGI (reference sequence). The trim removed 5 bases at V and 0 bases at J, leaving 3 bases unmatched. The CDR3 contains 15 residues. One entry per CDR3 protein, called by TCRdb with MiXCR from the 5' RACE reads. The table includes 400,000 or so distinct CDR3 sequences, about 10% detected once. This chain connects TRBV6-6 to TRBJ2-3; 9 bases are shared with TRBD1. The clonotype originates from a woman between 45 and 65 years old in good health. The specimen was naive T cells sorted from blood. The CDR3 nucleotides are TGTGCCAGCAGTGACAGGGGGGGAAGCACAGATACGCAGTATTTT. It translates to CASSDRGGSTDTQYF.